Listed below are T cell receptor beta chains from one sample, sequenced in a study of blood T cell repertoires in COVID-19. Generated by immunoSEQ multiplex PCR, the TCRdb table keeps only in-frame clones and is missing some. The sample carries approximately 190,000 clones, 75% to 95% recorded once. The sequenced sample consisted of peripheral blood. These TCRs come from a man aged 45-65 years with acute or convalescent COVID-19. CDR3s include the opening cysteine and the closing phenylalanine or tryptophan. Each record gives: clone size, J gene, D gene, V gene, CDR3 DNA, CDR3 protein. D genes are given only for firm matches. Clone sizes are given selectively: once, few, many, or a class where the clone is expanded.

clone_size: NA
j_call: TRBJ2-2
d_call: NA
v_call: TRBV6-1
cdr3_nt: TGTGCCAGCAGTGAACGGAGGGGAGCAAACACCGGGGAGCTGTTTTTT
cdr3_aa: CASSERRGANTGELFF

clone_size: NA
j_call: TRBJ1-4
d_call: TRBD1
v_call: TRBV15
cdr3_nt: TGTGCCACCAGCAGGGATCCGGGACAGTTTAATGAAAAACTGTTTTTT
cdr3_aa: CATSRDPGQFNEKLFF

clone_size: NA
j_call: TRBJ1-2
d_call: NA
v_call: TRBV6-5
cdr3_nt: TGTGCCAGCAGTTACTCCCCAGGGCTCGACTATGGCTACACCTTC
cdr3_aa: CASSYSPGLDYGYTF

clone_size: once
j_call: TRBJ2-7
d_call: NA
v_call: TRBV6-6
cdr3_nt: TGTGCCGCAAACAGGGACGGGGATTTATACGAGCAGTACTTC
cdr3_aa: CAANRDGDLYEQYF

clone_size: NA
j_call: TRBJ2-3
d_call: NA
v_call: TRBV9
cdr3_nt: TGTGCCAGCGGTGAGACAGATACGCAGTATTTT
cdr3_aa: CASGETDTQYF

clone_size: NA
j_call: TRBJ1-1
d_call: NA
v_call: TRBV5-6
cdr3_nt: TGTGCCAGCAGCTCCTCCACTGAAGCTTTCTTT
cdr3_aa: CASSSSTEAFF

clone_size: NA
j_call: TRBJ1-5
d_call: TRBD1
v_call: TRBV19
cdr3_nt: TGTGCCAGTATGAGGACAGGGGGAAGGAGCAATCAGCCCCAGCATTTT
cdr3_aa: CASMRTGGRSNQPQHF

clone_size: NA
j_call: TRBJ2-2
d_call: NA
v_call: TRBV9
cdr3_nt: TGTGCCAGCAGCGTAGGTGGGGAGATCACCGGGGAGCTGTTTTTT
cdr3_aa: CASSVGGEITGELFF

clone_size: NA
j_call: TRBJ2-3
d_call: NA
v_call: TRBV11-2
cdr3_nt: TGTGCCAGCAGCTTAGTCGGTAGCACAGATACGCAGTATTTT
cdr3_aa: CASSLVGSTDTQYF

clone_size: few
j_call: TRBJ2-6
d_call: NA
v_call: TRBV7-9
cdr3_nt: TGTGCCAGCAGTCGCAAAGGGTCGAGGGATGGGGCCAACGTCCTGACTTTC
cdr3_aa: CASSRKGSRDGANVLTF

clone_size: once
j_call: TRBJ2-3
d_call: NA
v_call: TRBV5-8
cdr3_nt: TGTGCCAGCAGCCGACAGCCCGTGGTAACAGATACGCAGTATTTT
cdr3_aa: CASSRQPVVTDTQYF

clone_size: NA
j_call: TRBJ2-5
d_call: TRBD2
v_call: TRBV11-2
cdr3_nt: TGTGCCAGCAGCTTTAGCCCCCGGGGGGAAGAGACCCAGTACTTC
cdr3_aa: CASSFSPRGEETQYF

clone_size: NA
j_call: TRBJ1-3
d_call: NA
v_call: TRBV6-5
cdr3_nt: TGTGCCAGCAGTTACTCTGGACGCGGGGGAAACACCATATATTTT
cdr3_aa: CASSYSGRGGNTIYF

clone_size: NA
j_call: TRBJ1-2
d_call: NA
v_call: TRBV7-2
cdr3_nt: TGTGCCAGCAGCCTCACCCGTACTGATGGCTACACCTTC
cdr3_aa: CASSLTRTDGYTF